What follows are 15 T cell receptor beta chains derived from one specimen sequenced in a study of shared clonotypes between healthy human individuals. Only in-frame clones appear in the TCRdb table, and some are missing; sequencing was by immunoSEQ multiplex PCR. Of nearly 500,000 clones in the sample, 76% were seen once. The sample consisted of PBMCs. The receptor source for this set is a middle-aged woman in good health. Some clones in this sample may be carry-over from other donors' samples.

This clone was seen just once. The chain is built from TRBV6-5 and TRBJ2-7; D might be TRBD1 or TRBD2, each matching 6 bases. CDR3 length: 15 amino acids. Germline CDR1 MNHEY, CDR2 SVGAGI. Trimming took 7 bases from V and 5 from J, leaving 21 bases between them. The DNA for the CDR3 is TGTGCCAGCACCACCCGGAGGGGGTTGGCGGACGAGCAGTACTTC. Translating gives CASTTRRGLADEQYF.

The chain carries TRBV5-4 and TRBJ2-7; 8 nucleotides agree with TRBD1. Germline V gene sequence: CDR1 SGHNT, CDR2 YYREEE (reference sequence). The CDR3 length is 15 residues. V gave up 3 bases and J gave up 2 bases; unmatched junction bases: 7. The CDR3 DNA follows: TGTGCCAGCAGCTCCGGGACAGGTCTCGCCTACGAGCAGTACTTC. Protein product: CASSSGTGLAYEQYF.

Of note for this clone: A much bigger clone sits one base away, suggesting this may be a read error. This rearrangement joins TRBV9 to TRBJ2-7; 10 bases agree with TRBD2. The trim removed 3 bases at V and 3 bases at J, leaving 0 bases unmatched. The CDR3 contains 13 residues. Looked up from germline, CDR1 is SGDLS and CDR2 is YYNGEE. The CDR3 region is CASSGTSGYEQYF. DNA of the CDR3: TGTGCCAGCAGCGGGACTAGCGGCTACGAGCAGTACTTC.

This clone was recorded a few times. The CDR3 sequence: CASAQGTYNEQFF. The DNA of the CDR3 is TGTGCCAGCGCACAGGGTACCTACAATGAGCAGTTCTTC. The gene calls are TRBV19 and TRBJ2-1, with D possibly being TRBD1 (6 bases). In germline, CDR1 is LNHDA, CDR2 SQIVND (reference sequence). With 9 bases removed from V and 2 bases from J, the gap between germline ends came to 11 bases. The CDR3 runs 13 residues.

V is TRBV7-9 and J is TRBJ1-5; D is undetermined. The germline V gene encodes CDR1 SEHNR and CDR2 FQNEAQ (reference sequence). The V gene lost 5 bases and the J gene lost 0 bases, with 14 bases spanning the gap. CDR3 length: 16 residues. In DNA form, the CDR3 reads TGTGCCAGCAGCCTATCCCGTGGGTATAGCAATCAGCCCCAGCATTTT. Encoded protein: CASSLSRGYSNQPQHF.

This rearrangement joins TRBV19 to TRBJ1-2; D might be TRBD1 (5 bases). Germline lookup yields CDR1 LNHDA and CDR2 SQIVND (reference sequence). This CDR3 is built from 13 residues. Between the trimmed V and J ends, which lost 3 bases and 2 bases, there was a span of 7 bases. CDR3 coding DNA: TGTGCCAGTAGTATTCAGGGAAACTATGGCTACACCTTC. Protein product: CASSIQGNYGYTF.

The chain is built from TRBV11-3 and TRBJ2-1; 11 bases line up with TRBD2. The ends lost 0 bases at V and 7 bases at J; junction bases unmatched: 2. Germline CDR1 is SGHNT and CDR2 is YENEEA. This CDR3 comprises 15 residues. The DNA for the CDR3 is TGTGCCAGCAGCTTAGAGGGACTAGCGGAGAATGAGCAGTTCTTC. It specifies CASSLEGLAENEQFF.

On this clone itself: Other DNA sequences in this sample translate to the same CDR3. The genes are TRBV5-1 and TRBJ2-7; 7 nucleotides align to TRBD1. The CDR3 length is 14 residues. Germline V CDR1 and CDR2: SGHRS, YFSETQ. Unmatched junction bases numbered 7, after V lost 0 bases and J lost 7 bases. The CDR3 DNA sequence: TGCGCCAGCAGCTTGGGGCAGGGGGTGGGTGAGCAGTACTTC. Its translation: CASSLGQGVGEQYF.

This rearrangement joins TRBV10-2 to TRBJ2-1; possibly TRBD2 for D (6 bases). This CDR3 region has 15 residues. CDR1 and CDR2 from the germline V gene are WSHSY and SAAADI. The V and J ends lost 6 bases and 7 bases respectively, with 19 bases between them. CDR3 in DNA: TGCGCCAGCAGCCTCCCGGGACTGCTATCAAATGAGCAGTTCTTC. Its translation is CASSLPGLLSNEQFF.

J is TRBJ2-2 and V is TRBV7-9; no clear D gene. Germline CDR1 is SEHNR and CDR2 is FQNEAQ (reference sequence). The CDR3 length is 14 residues. V gave up 1 base and J gave up 1 base, with 4 bases separating them. This CDR3 is CASSLGQNTGELFF. CDR3 in DNA: TGTGCCAGCAGCTTAGGGCAGAACACCGGGGAGCTGTTTTTT.

On this clone itself: Other nucleotide sequences in the sample specify the same CDR3. This rearrangement joins TRBV7-8 to TRBJ1-5; no reliable D call. Trimming stripped 1 base from V and 6 bases from J, with 7 bases between. This CDR3 region has 13 residues. Germline-derived CDR1 and CDR2 are SGHVS and FQNEAQ. The CDR3 nucleotides read TGTGCCAGCAGCTTAGGTGAGGGTCAGCCCCAGCATTTT. The encoded protein is CASSLGEGQPQHF.

The J gene is TRBJ1-4, the V gene TRBV19, with a possible D match to TRBD1 (5 bases). Trimming took 7 bases from V and 10 from J, leaving 19 bases between them. This CDR3 has 14 amino acids. Germline CDR1 is LNHDA and CDR2 is SQIVND (reference sequence). CDR3 sequence (DNA): TGTGCCAGTACCGGGACCCCAGTTGGGGTAAAACTGTTTTTT. Translation gives CASTGTPVGVKLFF.

This chain joins TRBV9 and TRBJ2-1; 10 nucleotides agree with TRBD2. V was clipped by 1 base and J by 4 bases; unmatched bases: 5. Germline CDR1 and CDR2: SGDLS and YYNGEE. This CDR3 has 16 amino acids. The CDR3: CASSVSSGSGYNEQFF. CDR3 bases: TGTGCCAGCAGCGTATCTAGCGGGAGCGGATACAATGAGCAGTTCTTC.

The rearrangement uses TRBV15 and TRBJ2-5; 12 nucleotides align to TRBD2. The germline CDR1 and CDR2 sequences are LNHNV and YYDKDF (reference sequence). V trimming: 3 bases; J trimming: 4 bases; junction bases outside the gene matches: 6. The CDR3 length is 16 residues. DNA for the CDR3: TGTGCCACCAGCAGGCCTAGCGGGAGGGCCGGAGAGACCCAGTACTTC. Its translation: CATSRPSGRAGETQYF.

The V and J genes are TRBV10-3 and TRBJ2-7; 10 bases are shared with TRBD2. V lost 6 bases, J lost 4 bases, and 9 bases stayed unmatched. Germline-derived CDR1 and CDR2 are ENHRY and SYGVKD. The CDR3 contains 15 residues. The CDR3 nucleotides read TGTGCCATCAGCCGTGCGCCGGGACTAGCGTACGAGCAGTACTTC. It translates to CAISRAPGLAYEQYF.